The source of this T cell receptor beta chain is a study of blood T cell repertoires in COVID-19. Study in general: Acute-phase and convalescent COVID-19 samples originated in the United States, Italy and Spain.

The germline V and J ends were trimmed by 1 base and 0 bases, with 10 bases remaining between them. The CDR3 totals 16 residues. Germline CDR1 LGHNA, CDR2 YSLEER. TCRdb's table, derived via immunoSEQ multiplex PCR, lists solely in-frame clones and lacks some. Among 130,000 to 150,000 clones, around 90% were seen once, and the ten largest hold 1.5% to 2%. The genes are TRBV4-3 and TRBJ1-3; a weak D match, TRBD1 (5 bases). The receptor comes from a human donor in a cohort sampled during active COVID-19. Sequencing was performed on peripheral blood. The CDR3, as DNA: TGCGCCAGCAGCCAAGGCAGGGCGAACTCTGGAAACACCATATATTTT. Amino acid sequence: CASSQGRANSGNTIYF.